The present entry profiles one T cell receptor (beta chain) with its context. This CDR3 is 13 amino acids long. Germline assignment: CDR1 MNHEY and CDR2 SVGAGI. Trimming cost V 10 bases and J 0 bases; bases outside gene matches: 4. The data were obtained in a study of blood T cell repertoires in COVID-19. On the study more broadly: Donors in the United States, Italy and Spain gave samples during acute or convalescent COVID-19. T cells, B-cell-depleted T cells, or PBMCs provided the cDNA or gDNA that served as material.

As processed by the authors: By means of reference gene primer amplification, nucleated cell counts were estimated. Libraries were prepared by immunoSEQ multiplex PCR; TCRdb keeps only in-frame clonotypes and omits some of them. D and trimming were read from the DNA, whereas the V and J calls and clone size are those reported in that table. The data show about 100,000 clones, around nine tenths seen once. The sequenced material came from peripheral blood. The chain couples TRBV6-5 to TRBJ2-3, with 7 bases aligning to TRBD2. This receptor was taken from a man aged 45 to 65 with active COVID-19. CDR3 protein: CATKRGSTDTQYF. The CDR3 coding sequence is TGTGCCACCAAGCGGGGAAGCACAGATACGCAGTATTTT.